This T cell receptor beta chain came from a study of CD8 T cells in Susac syndrome (dated 2019 in TCRdb). Some background on the complete study: The study used repertoire sequencing to test whether antigen drove CD8+ T cell activation and differentiation in Susac syndrome.

Peripheral blood CD8+ and CD4+ T cells from healthy donors, Susac syndrome patients and multiple sclerosis patients were profiled by high-throughput TCR beta sequencing. The multiple sclerosis controls were treatment-naive patients whose relapsing-remitting disease, either stable or active, fulfilled the revised McDonald criteria. CD8+ TEMRA cells were enriched by FACS, while bulk CD8+ and CD4+ T cells were purified by magnetic negative isolation. Blood was collected in EDTA tubes and processed within 24 hours, with PBMCs isolated through density gradient centrifugation. PBMCs intended for TCR sequencing were cryopreserved in liquid nitrogen and thawed later in a water bath at 37 degrees C. A purity of at least 90% was achieved for sorted or isolated CD4+, CD8+ and CD8+ TEMRA cells. The trim is 5 bases for V and 7 bases for J, with a gap of 20 bases between the germline ends. CDR1 and CDR2 are drawn from the germline V gene: SQVTM, ANQGSEA. The CDR3 runs 14 residues from the cysteine to the phenylalanine. Only CDR3 DNA remains: 42 bases, in frame from the first base.

The study at large found these results: The TCR sequencing and HLA analysis was acknowledged to have included a relatively small number of individuals.

As regards this clonotype: The clone's antigen remains unknown. There are no base qualities to consult, and no much larger clone falls within one base.

RNA was extracted using the RNeasy kit, and roughly 0.45 to 1 microgram was reverse transcribed with random hexamers. The immunoSEQ multiplex PCR assay, which covers 54 Vbeta and 13 Jbeta segments, was used to amplify TCR beta CDR3 regions. PCR amplification bias was corrected using a synthetic template baseline for primer optimization and computational correction. The authors' analysis ran thus. Reads were annotated to V, D and J genes per IMGT and analyzed with immunoSEQ Analyzer, keeping only productive sequences. To calculate clonality, Shannon entropy was normalized by log2 of the number of productive unique sequences and then subtracted from one. For each patient and control, public and private clones were evaluated among the 100 most prevalent clones. Susac-specific clones were defined as absent from healthy and MS cohorts, over a thousand published viral clones and other ImmuneACCESS disease sequences. The public reads were quality trimmed at Q25 with fastp and then assembled into clones with MiXCR by TCRdb, keeping productive beta chains. Each CDR3 protein gets just one entry, which takes the most common genes and DNA from the rows behind it. These V and J calls derive from TCRdb rather than the authors' analysis. The sample yields about 200,000 distinct CDR3 sequences; nearly 95% were counted once. About 0.087% of the sample is held by the ten biggest clonotypes.

The receptor was isolated from a human donor with multiple sclerosis. Sequencing was done on a sample of CD4+ T cells from PBMCs. Here the chain combines TRBV29-1 and TRBJ1-2; possibly the D gene is TRBD1, per 6 matching bases. The CDR3 region: CSVPTPEGGGGYTF. The DNA sequence is TGCAGCGTTCCTACCCCCGAGGGGGGAGGTGGCTACACCTTC.